The present T cell receptor (beta chain) was sequenced within a study of shared clonotypes between healthy human individuals. The assay used deep level. Method: immunoSEQ multiplex PCR; TCRdb's copy keeps in-frame clones and lacks some. This table holds 2,500,000 or so clones, around 93% found once. About this clone: Antigen specificity is unknown. This sample also contains other DNA sequences that code for the same CDR3.

Study-wide findings and caveats: Several donors showed sharing of about 4.8% of naive CD4 clonotypes. What rarefaction showed was incomplete sorted-subset sequencing despite large depth. An expected dependence of interdonor clonotype sharing on sequencing depth was noted.

Germline V gene data show CDR1 as SQVTM and CDR2 as ANQGSEA. Trimming at V came to 2 bases and at J to 2 bases, leaving 5 bases not matched to a gene. The CDR3 runs 15 residues. The chain is built from TRBV29-1 and TRBJ2-1, with TRBD1 matching over 8 bases. This TCR derives from a man between 18 and 29 years old in good health. Some clones in this sample may be carry-over from other donors' samples. The specimen sequenced was naive CD4+ T cells from PBMCs. The subset was: CD45RA+ positively selected. CDR3 protein: CSVEKAGGPYNEQFF. The DNA for the CDR3 is TGCAGCGTTGAAAAGGCAGGGGGCCCCTACAATGAGCAGTTCTTC.